This TCR beta chain was identified during a study of shared clonotypes between healthy human individuals. The protocol was immunoSEQ multiplex PCR, while the TCRdb copy is restricted to in-frame clones and leaves out a portion. Of approximately 740,000 clones listed, nearly 95% were seen once; the top ten hold around 24%. Naive CD8 cells, CD45RO-negative and positively selected for CCR7, excluded terminally differentiated effector memory CD45RA+ cells. Germline CDR1 and CDR2: MNHEY and SMNVEV (reference sequence). V lost 3 bases and J lost 0, with 6 bases in between. The CDR3 runs 15 residues. V gene TRBV27 combines with J gene TRBJ2-6; possibly TRBD2 for D (6 bases). The source material was naive CD8+ T cells sorted from blood. The sequence was obtained from a man aged 25-40 years in good health. The CDR3 nucleotides read TGTGCCAGCAGTTTTAGCGGCTCTGGGGCCAACGTCCTGACTTTC. Translated: CASSFSGSGANVLTF.